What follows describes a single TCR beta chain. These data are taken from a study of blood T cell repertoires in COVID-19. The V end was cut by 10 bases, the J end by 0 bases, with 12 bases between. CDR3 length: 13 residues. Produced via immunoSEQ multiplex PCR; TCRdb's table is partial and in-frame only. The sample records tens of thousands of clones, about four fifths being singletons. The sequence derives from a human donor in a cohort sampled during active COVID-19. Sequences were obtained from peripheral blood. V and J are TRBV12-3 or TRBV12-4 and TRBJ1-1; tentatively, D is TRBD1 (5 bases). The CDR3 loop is CATRGFMNTEAFF. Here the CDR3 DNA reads TGTGCCACCCGGGGGTTCATGAACACTGAAGCTTTCTTT.